The 24 T cell receptor beta chains below were found in one sample sequenced in a study of shared clonotypes between healthy human individuals (dated by TCRdb to the early 2020s). The receptor library was made with the immunoSEQ multiplex PCR assay. The clones in this table, taken by TCRdb from immuneACCESS, are in-frame only. Not every clone is retained; where verified, under half of the shortfall comes from an unresolved V gene, and the cause of the rest is unknown. The sample has around 2,000,000 clones on record, over 85% of them singletons. The ten largest account for roughly 0.13% of the sample. Sequencing was performed on naive CD4+ T cells sorted from blood. The cell subset or site label, as the study defines it: CD45RA+ positively selected. The receptors come from a man between 18 and 29 years old in good health.

This chain joins TRBV5-6 and TRBJ1-2; no firm D call. Germline V lookup: CDR1 SGHDT, CDR2 YYEEEE. There are 16 residues in the CDR3. Trimming removed 1 base from V and 4 bases from J, with 17 bases in between. The CDR3: CASSLPASPSSYGYTF. CDR3 nucleotide sequence: TGTGCCAGCAGCTTGCCCGCCAGCCCGTCCTCCTATGGCTACACCTTC.

The chain links TRBV27 to TRBJ2-7, with TRBD1 identical over 8 bases. The CDR3 loop spans 14 amino acids. Losses at the gene ends were 8 bases for V and 8 bases for J; bases not matched to a gene: 14. Germline loops: CDR1 MNHEY, CDR2 SMNVEV (reference sequence). The CDR3 coding sequence is TGTGCCAGCGGAGACGGGACAGGCTTGTTAAAGCAGTACTTC. Translated, it gives CASGDGTGLLKQYF.

The chain joins TRBV4-1 to TRBJ2-7; possibly TRBD2 for D (5 bases). V lost 4 bases to trimming and J lost 3 bases, with 16 bases between them. Per germline, CDR1 MGHRA and CDR2 YSYEKL. CDR3 length: 15 amino acids. The CDR3 is CASSPTNVGLYEQYF. The CDR3 DNA sequence: TGCGCCAGCAGCCCGACTAATGTGGGCCTCTACGAGCAGTACTTC.

The chain is built from TRBV25-1 and TRBJ2-5; D perhaps matches TRBD1 (6 bases). Germline V lookup: CDR1 MGHDK, CDR2 SYGVNS. This CDR3 comprises 14 residues. Trimming left V 3 bases short and J 7 bases short, with 15 bases between. This CDR3 reads CASSEGAGAVTQYF. For the CDR3, the DNA is TGTGCCAGCAGTGAGGGGGCAGGGGCAGTGACCCAGTACTTC.

The chain is built from TRBV19 and TRBJ1-4; D possibly corresponds to TRBD1 (5 bases). Germline V lookup: CDR1 LNHDA, CDR2 SQIVND (reference sequence). CDR3 length: 14 amino acids. Deletions cut 3 bases from V and 7 bases from J, with 12 bases between. Here the CDR3 DNA reads TGTGCCAGTAGTATTCAGGGCGGAAGTGAAAAACTGTTTTTT. Its protein is CASSIQGGSEKLFF.

The chain joins TRBV6-6 to TRBJ2-7; TRBD1 matches at 10 bases. The CDR3 extends over 15 amino acids. Trimming at V came to 2 bases and at J to 2 bases, leaving 3 bases not matched to a gene. Germline CDR1 reads MNHNY; CDR2 reads SVGAGI (reference sequence). The CDR3 nucleotides are TGTGCCAGCAGTTACCCGGACAGGGGGGCCTACGAGCAGTACTTC. Protein: CASSYPDRGAYEQYF.

This clone appeared once. The V and J genes are TRBV9 and TRBJ2-1; D is uncertain. V lost 0 bases to trimming and J lost 8 bases, with 9 bases between them. Germline-derived CDR1 and CDR2 are SGDLS and YYNGEE. This CDR3 contains 13 residues. CDR3 amino acids: CASSVALGDEQFF. CDR3 nucleotide sequence: TGTGCCAGCAGCGTAGCCCTCGGTGATGAGCAGTTCTTC.

The count of this clone is one. The V gene is TRBV18, the J gene TRBJ1-1; tentative D call: TRBD1 (5 bases). V lost 6 bases and J 5 bases, leaving 16 bases between the germline ends. The CDR3 consists of 14 residues. In germline, CDR1 is KGHSH, CDR2 LQKENI. The CDR3 coding sequence is TGTGCCAGCTCGCCCGGGAAAAAGGGGACTGAAGCTTTCTTT. This gives the protein CASSPGKKGTEAFF.

This rearrangement joins TRBV5-6 to TRBJ2-5, with 12 bases identical to TRBD2. The CDR3 totals 16 residues. With 1 base clipped from V and 4 bases from J, the junction kept 5 bases outside the gene matches. Germline CDR1 SGHDT, CDR2 YYEEEE. CDR3 nucleotide sequence: TGTGCCAGCAGCTTGTGGCTAGCGGGAGGGCGAGAGACCCAGTACTTC. The encoded protein is CASSLWLAGGRETQYF.

The chain combines TRBV7-2 with TRBJ1-3, with no clear D. Trimming pared 5 bases from V and 6 bases from J, leaving 14 bases between. Germline lookup yields CDR1 SGHTA and CDR2 FQGNSA. This CDR3 is 14 amino acids long. CDR3 residues: CASSQRREANTIYF. The CDR3 nucleotides read TGTGCCAGCAGCCAACGTCGGGAGGCAAACACCATATATTTT. The variable domain in full, completed from reference TRBV7-2 and TRBJ1-3, reads GAGVSQSPSNKVTEKGKDVELRCDPISGHTALYWYRQSLGQGLEFLIYFQGNSAPDKSGLPSDRFSAERTGGSVSTLTIQRTQQEDSAVYLCASSQRREANTIYFGEGSWLTVV.

The chain links TRBV10-3 to TRBJ1-5; a possible D gene is TRBD1 (5 bases). There are 14 residues in the CDR3. V was clipped by 4 bases and J by 5 bases, with 12 bases between them. Looked up from germline, CDR1 is ENHRY and CDR2 is SYGVKD. The CDR3: CAISVRDGDQPQHF. The CDR3 coding sequence is TGTGCCATCAGTGTTAGGGACGGCGATCAGCCCCAGCATTTT.

The chain links TRBV7-2 to TRBJ2-5; D gene unclear. The germline CDR1 and CDR2 sequences are SGHTA and FQGNSA. There are 12 residues in the CDR3. V lost 3 bases, J lost 3 bases, and 5 bases lay in between. CDR3 residues: CASSFLKETQYF. In DNA form, the CDR3 reads TGTGCCAGCAGCTTTCTTAAAGAGACCCAGTACTTC.

This chain links TRBV10-2 with TRBJ2-1, with a possible D match to TRBD2 (6 bases). CDR1 and CDR2 from the germline V gene are WSHSY and SAAADI. The CDR3 is 14 residues long. Trimming cost V 2 bases and J 9 bases, with 14 bases left between them. The CDR3 spells CASSERHGRGEQFF. CDR3 bases: TGCGCCAGCAGTGAGAGGCATGGGCGGGGTGAGCAGTTCTTC.

This clone was detected only once. The rearrangement uses TRBV12-5 and TRBJ2-1; a possible D gene is TRBD1 (6 bases). Germline values: CDR1 LGHNT, CDR2 FRNRAP. V gave up 6 bases and J gave up 4 bases, with 10 bases separating them. The CDR3 covers 13 residues. The CDR3 DNA follows: TGTGCTAGTGGACTGGACAGTTACAATGAGCAGTTCTTC. It specifies CASGLDSYNEQFF.

This clone was found once. The chain is built from TRBV11-2 and TRBJ2-1; 12 bases match TRBD2. Trimming took 5 bases from V and 8 from J; bases not matched to a gene: 7. In germline, CDR1 is SGHAT, CDR2 FQNNGV. The CDR3 runs to 15 residues. The DNA for the CDR3 is TGTGCCAGCAGCCTTACTAGCGGGGGGTGGGATGAGCAGTTCTTC. This sequence encodes CASSLTSGGWDEQFF.

This chain joins TRBV21-1 and TRBJ2-7; TRBD2, the table's D call, lacks a check against the DNA. TRBV21-1 constitutes a pseudogene. CDR3 length: 10 residues. The DNA for the CDR3 is TGTGCCCCCTACTCTCTCGAGCAGTACTTC. Amino acids: CAPYSLEQYF.

On this clone: Additional DNA sequences in this sample encode the identical CDR3. This sequence joins TRBV7-9 and TRBJ2-3; TRBD1 aligns across 8 bases. With 3 bases clipped from V and 4 bases from J, the junction kept 3 bases outside the gene matches. Germline assignment: CDR1 SEHNR and CDR2 FQNEAQ (reference sequence). The CDR3 sequence is 14 residues long. The CDR3 loop reads CASSFAGGPDTQYF. CDR3 DNA sequence: TGTGCCAGCAGCTTTGCAGGGGGCCCAGATACGCAGTATTTT.

Regarding this clone: This specimen includes other DNA sequences encoding the same CDR3. V and J are TRBV5-1 and TRBJ2-7; 9 bases are shared with TRBD2. Germline lookup yields CDR1 SGHRS and CDR2 YFSETQ. V trimming: 4 bases; J trimming: 0 bases; junction bases outside the gene matches: 2. The CDR3 sequence is 14 residues long. The CDR3 DNA reads as TGCGCCAGCAGCAATAGCGGGGGCTCCTACGAGCAGTACTTC. Amino acid sequence: CASSNSGGSYEQYF.

CDR3 residues: CASSRTIQEKLFF. The CDR3 coding sequence is TGTGCCAGCAGTCGAACAATTCAGGAAAAACTGTTTTTT. The V call is TRBV28, the J call TRBJ1-4, with unresolved D. The CDR3 length is 13 residues. CDR1 is MDHEN and CDR2 is SYDVKM in the germline V gene. V lost 5 bases, J lost 8 bases, and 12 bases lay in between.

The table lists this clone with a count of one. The V gene is TRBV5-4, the J gene TRBJ2-1; D is uncertain. CDR3 length: 13 amino acids. V shed 3 bases and J shed 9 bases, with 13 bases lying between them. In germline, CDR1 is SGHNT, CDR2 YYREEE (reference sequence). CDR3 region: CASSSFVTGEQFF. Here the CDR3 DNA reads TGTGCCAGCAGCTCCTTCGTGACTGGTGAGCAGTTCTTC. Combining the CDR3 with reference TRBV5-4 and TRBJ2-1 gives the whole variable domain ETGVTQSPTHLIKTRGQQVTLRCSSQSGHNTVSWYQQALGQGPQFIFQYYREEENGRGNFPPRFSGLQFPNYSSELNVNALELDDSALYLCASSSFVTGEQFFGPGTRLTVL.

CDR3 DNA: TGCAGCGGCTTAGATAGCTCCTACGAGCAGTACTTC. Amino acid sequence: CSGLDSSYEQYF. The rearrangement joins TRBV29-1 to TRBJ2-7, with D unclear. The CDR3 length is 12 residues. Trimming removed 7 bases at V and 0 bases at J, with 10 bases between. Germline-derived CDR1 and CDR2 are SQVTM and ANQGSEA.

V usage is TRBV2 and J usage is TRBJ1-1; TRBD1 might be the D (5 bases). The ends were cut back, 5 bases at V and 8 bases at J, with 18 bases in the middle. This CDR3 has 14 residues. Germline V CDR1 and CDR2: SNHLY, FYNNEI. CDR3 DNA: TGTGCCAGCAGTCCCCGTGATCCTGGGGCGGAAGCTTTCTTT. Translation: CASSPRDPGAEAFF.

The V call is TRBV9, the J call TRBJ1-6; D possibly corresponds to TRBD1 (5 bases). The length of the CDR3 is 15 residues. The V end was cut by 3 bases, the J end by 3 bases, with 10 bases between. Germline values: CDR1 SGDLS, CDR2 YYNGEE. The CDR3 region is CASSAGGGYNSPLHF. Here the CDR3 DNA reads TGTGCCAGCAGCGCCGGGGGTGGCTATAATTCACCCCTCCACTTT.

The genes are TRBV11-2 and TRBJ1-3; 7 bases align to TRBD1. Germline V gives CDR1 SGHAT, CDR2 FQNNGV. The CDR3 contains 14 residues. V dropped 3 bases and J dropped 1; count of bases not matched to a gene: 0. This chain's CDR3 is CASSLTGSGNTIYF. For the CDR3, the DNA is TGTGCCAGCAGCTTGACAGGGTCTGGAAACACCATATATTTT.